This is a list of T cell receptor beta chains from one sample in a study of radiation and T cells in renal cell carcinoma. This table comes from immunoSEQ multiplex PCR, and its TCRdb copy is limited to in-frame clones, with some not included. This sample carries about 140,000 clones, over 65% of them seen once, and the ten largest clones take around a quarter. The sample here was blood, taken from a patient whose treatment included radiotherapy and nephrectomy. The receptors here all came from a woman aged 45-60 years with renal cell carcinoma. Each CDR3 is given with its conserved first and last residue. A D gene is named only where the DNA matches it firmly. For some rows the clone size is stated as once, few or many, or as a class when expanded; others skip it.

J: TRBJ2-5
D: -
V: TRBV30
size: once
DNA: TGTGCCTGGGGGGGCCGAGAGACCCAGTACTTC
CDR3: CAWGGRETQYF

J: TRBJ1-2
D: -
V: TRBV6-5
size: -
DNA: TGTGCCAGCAGCAGAACAGGGAGAGGGAATGGCTACACCTTC
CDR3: CASSRTGRGNGYTF

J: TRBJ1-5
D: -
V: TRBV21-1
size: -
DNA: TGTGCCAGCAGGCCGGCAGGGAGGTATAGCAATCAGCCCCAGCATTTT
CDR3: CASRPAGRYSNQPQHF

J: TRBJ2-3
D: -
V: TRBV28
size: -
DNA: TGTGCCAGCAGGGCTCCAGCAGATACGCAGTATTTT
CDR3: CASRAPADTQYF

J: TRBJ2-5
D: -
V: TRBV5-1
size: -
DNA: TGCGCCAGCAACGGATTGGGGATCCAAGAGACCCAGTACTTC
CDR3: CASNGLGIQETQYF

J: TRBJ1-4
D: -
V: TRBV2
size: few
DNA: TGTGCCAGCCGGAAGGGAGAAAAACTGTTTTTT
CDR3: CASRKGEKLFF

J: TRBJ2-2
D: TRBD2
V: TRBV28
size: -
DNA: TGTGCCAGCATCTCCCCGGTCGGTACTAGCGGGACCGGGGAGCTGTTTTTT
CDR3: CASISPVGTSGTGELFF

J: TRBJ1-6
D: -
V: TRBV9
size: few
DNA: TGTGCCAGCAGCGGAACCGCGGATAATTCACCCCTCCACTTT
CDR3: CASSGTADNSPLHF

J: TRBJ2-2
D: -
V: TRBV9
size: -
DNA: TGTGCCAGCAGCTCAGAAGGGGAGCTGTTTTTT
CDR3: CASSSEGELFF

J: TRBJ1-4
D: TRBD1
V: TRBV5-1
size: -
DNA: TGCGCCAGCAGCTTGGGGACAGGGGGTGGAAATGAAAAACTGTTTTTT
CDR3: CASSLGTGGGNEKLFF

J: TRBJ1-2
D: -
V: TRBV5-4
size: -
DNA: TGTGCCAGCAGCTTGGACCCGGGCGACTATGGCTACACCTTC
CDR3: CASSLDPGDYGYTF

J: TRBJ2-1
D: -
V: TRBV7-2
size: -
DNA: TGTGCCAGCAGCTTTAGTTCGGACAACAACAATGAGCAGTTCTTC
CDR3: CASSFSSDNNNEQFF

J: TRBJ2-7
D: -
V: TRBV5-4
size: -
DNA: TGTGCCAGCAGCTTGGATTACGGGGAGCAGTACTTC
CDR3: CASSLDYGEQYF